A single sample gave rise to the 3 T cell receptor beta chains below, sequenced in a study of cytomegalovirus exposure and HLA in healthy donors. Primers included in the PCR were 60 Vbeta and 13 Jbeta primers. TCRdb keeps only in-frame clones here, not all; method: immunoSEQ multiplex PCR. This table has about 90,000 clones, less than 80% appearing once. Sequenced material: PBMCs. The receptors originated from a man aged 25-45 years in good health and CMV-seronegative.

This clone appeared once. The chain has TRBV6-5 and TRBJ1-1; D unresolved. V was shortened by 0 bases and J by 8 bases, with 7 bases between the two germline ends. Germline CDR1 is MNHEY and CDR2 is SVGAGI. There are 12 residues in the CDR3. CDR3: CASSYSGREAFF. CDR3 DNA: TGTGCCAGCAGTTACTCCGGCAGGGAAGCTTTCTTT.

The V and J genes are TRBV5-1 and TRBJ1-5; 12 bases are a match to TRBD1. V lost 4 bases, J lost 6 bases, and 5 bases stayed unmatched. The CDR3 totals 15 residues. Germline CDR1 and CDR2: SGHRS and YFSETQ. The CDR3 region is CASSPGTGGSQPQHF. The CDR3 DNA sequence: TGCGCCAGCAGCCCTGGGACAGGGGGCAGTCAGCCCCAGCATTTT.

This chain uses TRBV18 with TRBJ1-1, with 7 positions matching TRBD1. The CDR3 sequence is 16 residues long. CDR1 is KGHSH and CDR2 is LQKENI in the germline V gene. Trimming removed 1 base from V and 6 bases from J; junction bases left unmatched: 11. This CDR3 is CASSPQPTGVKAEAFF. The CDR3 coding sequence is TGTGCCAGCTCACCACAGCCTACAGGGGTCAAGGCTGAAGCTTTCTTT.